This T cell receptor (beta chain) stems from a study of OX40 agonist ivuxolimab in advanced cancers. About the research overall: Three patients showed partial responses: one hepatocellular carcinoma and two cutaneous melanoma cases.

Method: immunoSEQ multiplex PCR; TCRdb's copy keeps in-frame clones and lacks some. Among more than 85,000 clones, approximately 80% were seen once, and the ten largest hold over 1.3%. A note on this clone: Its cognate antigen is unknown.

The CDR3 has 15 amino acids. Trimming removed 3 bases from V and 4 bases from J, with 15 bases in between. Germline CDR1 and CDR2: LNHDA and SQIVND (reference sequence). Broader study findings: Among the lowest levels of clonal expansion were found in partial responders at 0.1-3.0 mg/kg.

Sequencing was performed on CD4+ or CD8+ T cells sorted from blood, taken in a trial of the OX40 agonist ivuxolimab. This chain uses TRBV19 with TRBJ2-5; D remains ambiguous. This TCR was recovered from an adult with an advanced solid tumor such as melanoma, head and neck, liver or kidney cancer. CDR3 nucleotide sequence: TGTGCCAGTAGTATTAAAACCCCCTCGGGAGAGACCCAGTACTTC. Translating gives CASSIKTPSGETQYF.